Following are 29 T cell receptor beta chains from one sample sequenced in a study of T cell repertoires in cytomegalovirus infection. TCRdb reprocessed the reads via MiXCR and lists one record per CDR3 protein. The table records roughly 120,000 distinct CDR3 sequences, about a tenth of them present only once. No antigen has been identified for these receptors. Material: PBMCs, sequenced either directly or after in vitro stimulation (not recorded which). These receptors came from a human donor in good health (CMV status not recorded). Some clones in this sample may be carry-over from other donors' samples.

This clonotype was found a few times. The V call is TRBV4-3, the J call TRBJ1-6; D ambiguous. The CDR3 totals 15 residues. Trimming took off 4 bases at V and 7 bases at J, with 14 bases between the two ends. Looked up from germline, CDR1 is LGHNA and CDR2 is YSLEER. The CDR3 reads CASSPEGFGNSPLHF. The CDR3 DNA reads TGCGCCAGCAGCCCCGAGGGATTTGGAAATTCACCCCTCCACTTT.

There are many counts of this clonotype. The chain is built from TRBV6-2 or TRBV6-3 and TRBJ2-5, with D perhaps TRBD2 (6 bases). There are 15 residues in the CDR3. Deletions cut 2 bases from V and 7 bases from J, with 17 bases between. The germline V gene has CDR1 MNHEY and CDR2 SVGEGT. CDR3 region: CASSYAGGPPATQYF. CDR3 bases: TGTGCCAGCAGTTACGCCGGGGGACCCCCCGCGACCCAGTACTTC.

This clonotype was counted at least ten times. The CDR3 spells CASSVGGVGRGLRETQYF. The CDR3 DNA reads as TGTGCCAGCAGCGTAGGTGGGGTAGGAAGGGGACTACGGGAGACCCAGTACTTC. This chain uses TRBV9 with TRBJ2-5; TRBD2 aligns across 7 bases. Germline loops: CDR1 SGDLS, CDR2 YYNGEE. Trimming removed 0 bases from V and 5 bases from J; junction bases left unmatched: 16. CDR3 length: 18 amino acids.

The genes are TRBV27 and TRBJ1-4, with TRBD1 matching 7 bases. Germline loops: CDR1 MNHEY, CDR2 SMNVEV (reference sequence). V lost 2 bases, J lost 11 bases, and 5 bases stayed unmatched. The CDR3 length is 13 residues. The chain's CDR3 is CASSLRRGDKLFF. The CDR3 nucleotides are TGTGCCAGCAGTTTACGCAGGGGGGATAAACTGTTTTTT.

The gene calls are TRBV19 and TRBJ1-1; TRBD1 is a possible D gene (5 bases). Germline V gene sequence: CDR1 LNHDA, CDR2 SQIVND (reference sequence). The CDR3 is 13 amino acids. The germline V and J ends were trimmed by 4 bases and 8 bases, with 14 bases remaining between them. This chain's CDR3 is CASSSVGTGEAFF. The CDR3 DNA is TGTGCCAGTAGTAGTGTCGGGACTGGGGAAGCTTTCTTT.

This chain joins TRBV5-4 and TRBJ2-1, with 11 bases matching TRBD1. Germline CDR1 and CDR2: SGHNT and YYREEE (reference sequence). V shed 5 bases, J shed 5 bases, and the junction held 9 bases outside the gene matches. The CDR3 has 16 amino acids. As DNA, the CDR3 is TGTGCCAGCAGGCCGATGGACAGGGGGCTGAACAATGAGCAGTTCTTC. This sequence encodes CASRPMDRGLNNEQFF.

V gene TRBV12-3 or TRBV12-4 combines with J gene TRBJ2-2, with 8 bases fitting TRBD1. The CDR3 contains 16 residues. Trimming at V came to 3 bases and at J to 6 bases, leaving 9 bases not matched to a gene. For the CDR3, the DNA is TGTGCCAGCAGTTTCACAGGGGGAACTAGGTCCGGGGAGCTGTTTTTT. Translating it yields CASSFTGGTRSGELFF.

This clonotype was detected many times. V is TRBV4-1 and J is TRBJ2-1; D gene uncertain. V lost 2 bases to trimming and J lost 7 bases, with 3 bases between them. The CDR3 loop spans 11 amino acids. Per germline, CDR1 MGHRA and CDR2 YSYEKL. The DNA for the CDR3 is TGCGCCAGCAGCCAATGGAATGAGCAGTTCTTC. Translation: CASSQWNEQFF.

This clonotype was counted only a few times. One end of the junction fails to match germline, which may point to a read error. The V and J genes are TRBV12-3 or TRBV12-4 and TRBJ2-7; 7 positions match TRBD2. This CDR3 has 14 residues. The CDR3 bases are TGTGCCAGCAGATTAGCGGGCGGTGGCTACGAGCAGTACTTC. Amino acid sequence: CASRLAGGGYEQYF.

This clonotype came up a few times. The V gene is TRBV9, the J gene TRBJ2-1; perhaps D is TRBD1 or TRBD2 (5 bases each). Germline V gene data show CDR1 as SGDLS and CDR2 as YYNGEE. CDR3 length: 9 amino acids. Trimming shortened V by 7 bases and J by 11 bases, and 7 bases separated the two germline ends. CDR3 sequence (DNA): TGTGCCAGCGGGACCAAGCAGTTCTTC. Translation: CASGTKQFF.

This clonotype was seen repeatedly, ten times or more. The chain employs TRBV7-2 and TRBJ1-6, with D perhaps TRBD1 (6 bases). The germline CDR1 and CDR2 sequences are SGHTA and FQGNSA. Trimming pared 5 bases from V and 10 bases from J, leaving 15 bases between. The CDR3 consists of 14 residues. CDR3 sequence (DNA): TGTGCCAGCAGCCCACAGGGTCCCCACTCACCCCTCCACTTT. Translated: CASSPQGPHSPLHF. Full variable domain (rest looked up from reference TRBV7-2 and TRBJ1-6): GAGVSQSPSNKVTEKGKDVELRCDPISGHTALYWYRQSLGQGLEFLIYFQGNSAPDKSGLPSDRFSAERTGGSVSTLTIQRTQQEDSAVYLCASSPQGPHSPLHFGNGTRLTVT.

This clonotype was counted many times. The genes are TRBV20-1 and TRBJ2-1; TRBD2 agrees at 7 bases. This CDR3 has 13 residues. The V gene's germline CDR1 is DFQATT and CDR2 SNEGSKA (reference sequence). Trimming removed 3 bases from V and 7 bases from J; junction bases left unmatched: 6. CDR3 sequence (DNA): TGCAGTGCTAGTATGCGGGAGTTAAATGAGCAGTTCTTC. Its translation is CSASMRELNEQFF.

This clonotype was seen ten or more times. The CDR3, as DNA: TGTGCCAGCAGCCGAGAATCGAACACCGGGGAGCTGTTTTTT. Residues: CASSRESNTGELFF. The rearrangement links TRBV4-2 to TRBJ2-2; D gene uncertain. Trimming stripped 4 bases from V and 0 bases from J, with 6 bases between. The CDR3 covers 14 residues. Germline V gene data show CDR1 as LGHNA and CDR2 as YNFKEQ.

This clonotype was counted between two and nine times. The rearrangement uses TRBV28 and TRBJ2-5; D might be TRBD2 (6 bases). Trimming cost V 6 bases and J 5 bases, with 31 bases left between them. There are 19 residues in the CDR3. Per germline, CDR1 MDHEN and CDR2 SYDVKM. CDR3 sequence reads: CASSPVTPPWRDERETQYF. The CDR3 DNA follows: TGTGCCAGCAGCCCCGTTACCCCTCCGTGGCGGGATGAGAGGGAGACCCAGTACTTC.

The chain recombines TRBV5-1 with TRBJ2-3, with 10 nucleotides matching TRBD1. Trimming at V came to 0 bases and at J to 8 bases, leaving 0 bases not matched to a gene. Germline CDR1 is SGHRS and CDR2 is YFSETQ. The CDR3 loop spans 13 amino acids. The CDR3 DNA sequence: TGCGCCAGCAGCTTGGGGGACAGGGGTACGCAGTATTTT. Translated: CASSLGDRGTQYF.

This clonotype appeared many times. The CDR3 reads CASSLALPTGQGRYNEQFF. In DNA, the CDR3 is TGTGCCAGCAGCTTAGCCCTCCCTACGGGACAGGGACGGTACAATGAGCAGTTCTTC. V gene TRBV7-2 combines with J gene TRBJ2-1; 9 nucleotides agree with TRBD1. The CDR3 length is 19 residues. With 0 bases clipped from V and 4 bases from J, the junction kept 13 bases outside the gene matches. Germline assignment: CDR1 SGHTA and CDR2 FQGNSA.

This clonotype was seen at least ten times. This chain uses TRBV6-6 with TRBJ1-3; maybe TRBD1 (6 bases). This CDR3 is built from 18 residues. V lost 2 bases and J lost 0, with 17 bases in between. The germline V gene encodes CDR1 MNHNY and CDR2 SVGAGI (reference sequence). CDR3 in DNA: TGTGCCAGCAGTTACCACAGGGCAGGACCCTTCTCTGGAAACACCATATATTTT. Its translation: CASSYHRAGPFSGNTIYF.

This clonotype was picked up many times. V usage is TRBV2 and J usage is TRBJ1-3, with D tentatively TRBD1 (6 bases). Trimming took 4 bases from V and 1 from J, leaving 8 bases between them. This CDR3 is 14 amino acids long. In germline, CDR1 is SNHLY, CDR2 FYNNEI. Here the CDR3 DNA reads TGTGCCAGCAGTGCTACAGGGTCTGGAAACACCATATATTTT. This gives the protein CASSATGSGNTIYF.

Many counts were recorded for this clonotype. CDR3 loop: CASSYLTDNEQFF. The CDR3, as DNA: TGTGCCAGCAGTTACTTGACAGACAATGAGCAGTTCTTC. This chain uses TRBV6-5 with TRBJ2-1, with a possible D match to TRBD1 (5 bases). The CDR3 is 13 amino acids. CDR1 is MNHEY and CDR2 is SVGAGI in the germline V gene. V was cut by 1 base and J by 5 bases, with 6 bases left in between.

This clonotype showed up many times. The gene calls are TRBV7-2 and TRBJ2-2, with TRBD2 identical over 9 bases. The CDR3 is 16 residues long. Germline assignment: CDR1 SGHTA and CDR2 FQGNSA. The V gene end was trimmed by 4 bases and the J gene end by 6 bases; junction bases not matched to a gene: 9. This CDR3 reads CASSYSYSGSSGELFF. The CDR3 bases are TGTGCCAGCAGCTATTCTTATAGCGGGAGCTCCGGGGAGCTGTTTTTT.

This chain uses TRBV4-1 with TRBJ2-5, with TRBD1 identical over 7 bases. Trimming cost V 3 bases and J 3 bases; bases outside gene matches: 4. Germline V gene data show CDR1 as MGHRA and CDR2 as YSYEKL. The CDR3 sequence is 14 residues long. As DNA, the CDR3 is TGCGCCAGCAGCCAGACCGGGACAGAAGAGACCCAGTACTTC. It specifies CASSQTGTEETQYF.

This clonotype has at least ten counts. The CDR3 protein is CASSLVATRVQETQYF. CDR3 sequence (DNA): TGTGCCAGCAGCCTAGTCGCGACCCGGGTCCAAGAGACCCAGTACTTC. V and J are TRBV3-1 and TRBJ2-5; no clear D gene. V was cut by 4 bases and J by 1 base, with 16 bases left in between. The length of the CDR3 is 16 residues. Per germline, CDR1 LGHDT and CDR2 YNNKEL (reference sequence).

The table lists this clonotype with a few counts. The rearrangement joins TRBV29-1 to TRBJ2-7, with a possible D match to TRBD2 (6 bases). V lost 1 base and J 2 bases, leaving 12 bases between the germline ends. This CDR3 region has 14 residues. The germline V gene encodes CDR1 SQVTM and CDR2 ANQGSEA. CDR3 region: CSVEGGEFAYEQYF. Here the CDR3 DNA reads TGCAGCGTTGAAGGGGGGGAGTTCGCCTACGAGCAGTACTTC.

The rearrangement uses TRBV27 and TRBJ2-7; D is unresolved. The CDR3 runs to 13 residues. CDR1 and CDR2 from the germline V gene are MNHEY and SMNVEV (reference sequence). The V gene lost 1 base and the J gene lost 2 bases, with 6 bases spanning the gap. The CDR3 loop reads CASSLLATYEQYF. CDR3 nucleotide sequence: TGTGCCAGCAGTTTATTGGCCACCTACGAGCAGTACTTC.

This sequence joins TRBV29-1 and TRBJ2-1; D might be TRBD2 (5 bases). The CDR3 spans 14 residues. Trimming took off 2 bases at V and 2 bases at J, with 10 bases between the two ends. CDR1 is SQVTM and CDR2 is ANQGSEA in the germline V gene. The CDR3 is CSVERGLTYNEQFF. As DNA, the CDR3 is TGCAGCGTTGAAAGAGGACTGACCTACAATGAGCAGTTCTTC.

This chain links TRBV20-1 with TRBJ2-1; D remains ambiguous. The CDR3 is 13 residues long. Germline V gives CDR1 DFQATT, CDR2 SNEGSKA (reference sequence). V was cut by 5 bases and J by 5 bases, with 13 bases left in between. As DNA, the CDR3 is TGCAGTGCTCGGCCCAGCGCTAACAATGAGCAGTTCTTC. Its translation is CSARPSANNEQFF.

This clonotype came up many times. This chain links TRBV7-9 with TRBJ1-6; no clear D. Germline CDR1 is SEHNR and CDR2 is FQNEAQ (reference sequence). V gave up 1 base and J gave up 9 bases, with 4 bases separating them. The CDR3 contains 12 residues. The chain's CDR3 is CASSLVRSPLHF. In nucleotides, the CDR3 is TGTGCCAGCAGCTTAGTCCGTTCACCCCTCCACTTT.

J is TRBJ2-3 and V is TRBV2, with 10 bases identical to TRBD2. Germline V lookup: CDR1 SNHLY, CDR2 FYNNEI. The CDR3 extends over 17 amino acids. J was trimmed by 6 bases and V by 4 bases; bases with no gene match: 13. This CDR3 is CASSVPSGSVVMDTQYF. As DNA, the CDR3 is TGTGCCAGCAGTGTACCTAGCGGGAGTGTTGTAATGGATACGCAGTATTTT.

The J gene is TRBJ2-2, the V gene TRBV19; no definite D call. The CDR3 runs 14 residues. V was clipped by 4 bases and J by 2 bases, with 8 bases between them. Germline V gene sequence: CDR1 LNHDA, CDR2 SQIVND (reference sequence). The CDR3 protein is CASSTWLNTGELFF. In DNA, the CDR3 is TGTGCCAGTAGTACTTGGCTTAACACCGGGGAGCTGTTTTTT.